This T cell receptor (beta chain) is from a study of T cells in Graves' hyperthyroidism and ophthalmopathy. Overall study results and limits: Ophthalmopathy and stable hyperthyroidism were separated by a 13 V-J model. Most clonotypes that expanded in the thyroid above 0.001 also showed up in blood.

Reasons for excluding patients were uncontrolled infection, other autoimmune disease, pregnancy or lactation. Orbital computed tomography, thyroid ultrasound, serum thyroxine and TRAb, and clinical symptoms together informed the diagnoses. From germline, CDR1 is LGHDT and CDR2 YNNKEL (reference sequence). The CDR3 has 18 amino acids. The junction had 10 bases not matched to a gene; V was cut back by 3 bases and J by 2 bases. The table lists this clonotype with many counts. Its antigen is as yet unknown. TCR beta CDR3 sequences were amplified from RNA transcripts. The TCR CDR3 first-round RT-PCR relied on the HTBI primer set. MiXCR, run by TCRdb on the multiplex PCR reads, gives a single entry per CDR3 protein. The sample yields more than 300,000 distinct CDR3 sequences, more than 14% seen once.

The J gene is TRBJ2-3, the V gene TRBV3-1; 11 bases agree with TRBD1. The receptor comes from a woman aged 30 to 39 with Graves' ophthalmopathy. The sample was blood. The CDR3: CASSQGQGDLFDTDTQYF. CDR3 nucleotides: TGTGCCAGCAGCCAGGGACAGGGGGACTTATTCGACACAGATACGCAGTATTTT.